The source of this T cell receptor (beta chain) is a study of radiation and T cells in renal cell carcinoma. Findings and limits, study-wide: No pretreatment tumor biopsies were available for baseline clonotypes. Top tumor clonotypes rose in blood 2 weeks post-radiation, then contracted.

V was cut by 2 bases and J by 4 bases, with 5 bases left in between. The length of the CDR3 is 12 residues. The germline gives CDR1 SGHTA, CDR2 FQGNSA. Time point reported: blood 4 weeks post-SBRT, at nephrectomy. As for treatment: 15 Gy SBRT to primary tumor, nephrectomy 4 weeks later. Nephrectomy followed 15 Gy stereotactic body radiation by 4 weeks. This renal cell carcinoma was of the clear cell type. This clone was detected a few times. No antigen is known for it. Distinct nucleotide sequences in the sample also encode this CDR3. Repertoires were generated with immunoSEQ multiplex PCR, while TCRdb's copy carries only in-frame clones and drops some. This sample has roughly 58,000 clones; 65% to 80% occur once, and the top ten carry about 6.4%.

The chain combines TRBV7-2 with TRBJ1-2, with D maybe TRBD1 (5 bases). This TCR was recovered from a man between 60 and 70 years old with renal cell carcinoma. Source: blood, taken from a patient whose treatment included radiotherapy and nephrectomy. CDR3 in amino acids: CASSLRGYGYTF. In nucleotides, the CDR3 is TGTGCCAGCAGCTTAAGGGGCTATGGCTACACCTTC.